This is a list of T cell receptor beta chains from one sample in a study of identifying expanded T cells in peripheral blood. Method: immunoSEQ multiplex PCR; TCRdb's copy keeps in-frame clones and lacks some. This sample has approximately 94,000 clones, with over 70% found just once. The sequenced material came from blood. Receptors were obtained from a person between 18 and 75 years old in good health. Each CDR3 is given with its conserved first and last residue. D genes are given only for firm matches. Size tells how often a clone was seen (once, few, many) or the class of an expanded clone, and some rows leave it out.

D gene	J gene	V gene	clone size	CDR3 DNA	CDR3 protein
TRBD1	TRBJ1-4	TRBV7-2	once	TGTGCCAGCAGCCCGGACAGGGGAAATGAAAAACTGTTTTTT	CASSPDRGNEKLFF
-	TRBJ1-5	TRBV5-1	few	TGCGCCAGCAGCTATTCAGGGGCGGATCAGCCCCAGCATTTT	CASSYSGADQPQHF
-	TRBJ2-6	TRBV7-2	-	TGTGCCAGCAGCTTACGACGGGGGGCGCCTGGGGCCAACGTCCTGACTTTC	CASSLRRGAPGANVLTF
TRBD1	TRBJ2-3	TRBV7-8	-	TGTGCCAGCAGCGGAATTAAGGGGGCGGTAGATACGCAGTATTTT	CASSGIKGAVDTQYF
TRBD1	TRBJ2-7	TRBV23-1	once	TGCGCCAGCAGTCAATCAGGGACAGGGGGGTACGAGCAGTACTTC	CASSQSGTGGYEQYF
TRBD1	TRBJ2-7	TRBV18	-	TGTGCCAGCTCACCACAGGGGGCGATTAATTACGAGCAGTACTTC	CASSPQGAINYEQYF
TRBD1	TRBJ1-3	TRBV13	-	TGTGCCAGCAGCTACAGGGGCGGCGCTGGAAACACCATATATTTT	CASSYRGGAGNTIYF
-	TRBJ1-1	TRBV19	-	TGTGCCAGTCATGCGGAAAACACTGAAGCTTTCTTT	CASHAENTEAFF
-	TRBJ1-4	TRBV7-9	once	TGTGCCAGCAGCTTAATTAGGGAAAAACTGTTTTTT	CASSLIREKLFF
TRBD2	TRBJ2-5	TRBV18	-	TGTGCCAGCTCACCATGGGACTTAGCGGGAGAAGAGACCCAGTACTTC	CASSPWDLAGEETQYF
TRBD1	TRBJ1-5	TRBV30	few	TGTGCCTGGAGCGCAGGGGGTTCCGGCCAGCCCCAGCATTTT	CAWSAGGSGQPQHF
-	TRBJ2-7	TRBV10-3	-	TGTGCCATCAGTGAGCGACCGAGAGGCTACGAGCAGTACTTC	CAISERPRGYEQYF
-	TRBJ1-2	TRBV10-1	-	TGCGCCAGCAGTGAGTCAAACAGCAGGTATGGCTACACCTTC	CASSESNSRYGYTF
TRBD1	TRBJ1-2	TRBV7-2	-	TGTGCCAGCAGCTCCTCCGGGACAGGGCGCAGCGGCTATGGCTACACCTTC	CASSSSGTGRSGYGYTF
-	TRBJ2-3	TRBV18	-	TGTGCCAGCTCACCCGGAGGTGTCACAGATACGCAGTATTTT	CASSPGGVTDTQYF
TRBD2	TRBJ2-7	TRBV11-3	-	TGTGCCAGCAGCCTATCTAGCGGGACTAACTACGAGCAGTACTTC	CASSLSSGTNYEQYF
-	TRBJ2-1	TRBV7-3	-	TGTGCCAGCAGCTTACTGGGACCGCCCAATGAGCAGTTCTTC	CASSLLGPPNEQFF
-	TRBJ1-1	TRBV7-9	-	TGTGCCAGCAGCCCCAGACAAATGAACACTGAAGCTTTCTTT	CASSPRQMNTEAFF
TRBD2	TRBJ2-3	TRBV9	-	TGTGCCAGCAGCGTAGGAGCGGGAGGACTTACAGATACGCAGTATTTT	CASSVGAGGLTDTQYF